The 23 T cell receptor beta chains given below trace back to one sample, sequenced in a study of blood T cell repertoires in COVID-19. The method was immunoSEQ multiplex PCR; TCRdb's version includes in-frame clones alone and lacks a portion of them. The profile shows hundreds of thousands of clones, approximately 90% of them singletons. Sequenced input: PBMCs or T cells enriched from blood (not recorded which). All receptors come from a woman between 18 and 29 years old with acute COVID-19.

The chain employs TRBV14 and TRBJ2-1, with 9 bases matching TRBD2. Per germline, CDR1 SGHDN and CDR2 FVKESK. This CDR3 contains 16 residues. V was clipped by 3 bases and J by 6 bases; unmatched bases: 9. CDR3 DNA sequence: TGTGCCAGCAGCCACCTCGGGGGTAGCGGGAGCAATGAGCAGTTCTTC. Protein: CASSHLGGSGSNEQFF.

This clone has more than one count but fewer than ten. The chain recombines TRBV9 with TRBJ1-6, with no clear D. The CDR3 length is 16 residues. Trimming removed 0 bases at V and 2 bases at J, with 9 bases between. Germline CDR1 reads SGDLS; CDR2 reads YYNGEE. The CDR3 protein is CASSVEGGPYNSPLHF. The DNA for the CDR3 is TGTGCCAGCAGCGTAGAAGGAGGGCCCTATAATTCACCCCTCCACTTT.

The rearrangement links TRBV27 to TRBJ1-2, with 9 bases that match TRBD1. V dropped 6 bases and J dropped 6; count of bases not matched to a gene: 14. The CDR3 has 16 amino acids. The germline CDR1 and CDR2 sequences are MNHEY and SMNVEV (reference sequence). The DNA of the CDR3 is TGTGCCAGCAGAGAAACACAGGGGGCGCCATGGAATGGCTACACCTTC. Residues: CASRETQGAPWNGYTF.

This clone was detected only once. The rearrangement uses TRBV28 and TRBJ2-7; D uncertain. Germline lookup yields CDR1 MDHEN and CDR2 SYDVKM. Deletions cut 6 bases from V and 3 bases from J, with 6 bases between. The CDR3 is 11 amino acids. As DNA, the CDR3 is TGTGCCAGCAGATACAACTACGAGCAGTACTTC. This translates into CASRYNYEQYF.

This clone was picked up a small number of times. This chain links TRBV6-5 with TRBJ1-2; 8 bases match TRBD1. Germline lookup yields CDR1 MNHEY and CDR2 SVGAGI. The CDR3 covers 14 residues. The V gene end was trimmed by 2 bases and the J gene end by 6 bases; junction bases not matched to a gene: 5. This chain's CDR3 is CASSYAGGSDGYTF. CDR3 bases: TGTGCCAGCAGTTACGCAGGGGGCTCGGATGGCTACACCTTC.

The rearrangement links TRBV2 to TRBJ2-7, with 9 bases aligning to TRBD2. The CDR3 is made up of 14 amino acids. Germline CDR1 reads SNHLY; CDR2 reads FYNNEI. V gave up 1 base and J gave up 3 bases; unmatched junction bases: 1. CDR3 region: CASSEGGGGYEQYF. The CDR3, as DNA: TGTGCCAGCAGTGAAGGCGGGGGGGGCTACGAGCAGTACTTC.

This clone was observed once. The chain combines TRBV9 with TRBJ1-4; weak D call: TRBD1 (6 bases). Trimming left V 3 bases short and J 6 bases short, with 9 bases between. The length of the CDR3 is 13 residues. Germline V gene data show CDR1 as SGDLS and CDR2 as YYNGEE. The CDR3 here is CASSGTADEKLFF. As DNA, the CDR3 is TGTGCCAGCAGCGGGACAGCGGATGAAAAACTGTTTTTT.

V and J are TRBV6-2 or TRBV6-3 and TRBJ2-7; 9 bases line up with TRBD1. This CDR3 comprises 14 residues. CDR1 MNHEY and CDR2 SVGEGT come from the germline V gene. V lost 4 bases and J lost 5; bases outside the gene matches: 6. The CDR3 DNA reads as TGTGCCAGCAGTTGGGGACAGGGAAGCCACGAGCAGTACTTC. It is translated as CASSWGQGSHEQYF.

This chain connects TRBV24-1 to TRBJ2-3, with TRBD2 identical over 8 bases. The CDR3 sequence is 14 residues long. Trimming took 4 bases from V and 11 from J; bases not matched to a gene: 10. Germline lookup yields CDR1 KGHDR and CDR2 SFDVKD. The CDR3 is CATSERGLVKLQYF. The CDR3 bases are TGTGCCACCAGTGAAAGGGGACTAGTCAAACTGCAGTATTTT.

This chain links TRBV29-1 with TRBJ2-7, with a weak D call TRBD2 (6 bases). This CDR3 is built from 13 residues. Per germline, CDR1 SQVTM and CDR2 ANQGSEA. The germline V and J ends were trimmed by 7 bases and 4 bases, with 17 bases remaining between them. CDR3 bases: TGCAGCGCCCAACCGGGACTGACATACGAGCAGTACTTC. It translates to CSAQPGLTYEQYF.

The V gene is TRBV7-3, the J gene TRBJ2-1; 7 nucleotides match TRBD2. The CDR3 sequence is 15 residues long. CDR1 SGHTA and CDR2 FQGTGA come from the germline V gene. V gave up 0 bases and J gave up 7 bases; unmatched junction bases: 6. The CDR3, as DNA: TGTGCCAGCAGCTTAACGGCGGGGGAGGAGAATGAGCAGTTCTTC. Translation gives CASSLTAGEENEQFF.

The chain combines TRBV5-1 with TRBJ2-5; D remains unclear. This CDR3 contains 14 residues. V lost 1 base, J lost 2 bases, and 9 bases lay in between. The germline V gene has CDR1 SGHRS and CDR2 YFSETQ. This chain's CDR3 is CASSLSAVQETQYF. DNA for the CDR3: TGCGCCAGCAGCTTGAGTGCAGTTCAAGAGACCCAGTACTTC.

CDR3 bases: TGTGCCAGCAGCCTCGGTGGGGCTAGCAATCAGCCCCAGCATTTT. Translating gives CASSLGGASNQPQHF. The chain is built from TRBV7-2 and TRBJ1-5; D might be TRBD1 (5 bases). The CDR3 is made up of 15 amino acids. Per germline, CDR1 SGHTA and CDR2 FQGNSA. V lost 5 bases and J 0 bases, leaving 11 bases between the germline ends.

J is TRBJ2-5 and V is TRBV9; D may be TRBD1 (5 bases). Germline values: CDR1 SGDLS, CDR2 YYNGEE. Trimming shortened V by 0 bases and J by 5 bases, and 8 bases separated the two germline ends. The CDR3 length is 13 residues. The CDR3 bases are TGTGCCAGCAGCGTAGAGGGGATCGAGACCCAGTACTTC. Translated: CASSVEGIETQYF.

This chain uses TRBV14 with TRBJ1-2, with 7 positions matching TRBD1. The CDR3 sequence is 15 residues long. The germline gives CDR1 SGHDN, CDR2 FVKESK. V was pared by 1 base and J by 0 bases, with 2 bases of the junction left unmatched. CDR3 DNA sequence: TGTGCCAGCAGCCAAGTCACAGGGGCTAACTATGGCTACACCTTC. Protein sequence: CASSQVTGANYGYTF.

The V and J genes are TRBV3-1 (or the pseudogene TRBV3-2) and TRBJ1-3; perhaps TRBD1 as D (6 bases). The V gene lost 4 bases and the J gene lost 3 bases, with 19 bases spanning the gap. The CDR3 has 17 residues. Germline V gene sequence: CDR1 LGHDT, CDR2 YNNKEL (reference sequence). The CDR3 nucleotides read TGTGCCAGCAGCCCCCAGGGTCAGGGGTTCGGTGGAAACACCATATATTTT. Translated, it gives CASSPQGQGFGGNTIYF.

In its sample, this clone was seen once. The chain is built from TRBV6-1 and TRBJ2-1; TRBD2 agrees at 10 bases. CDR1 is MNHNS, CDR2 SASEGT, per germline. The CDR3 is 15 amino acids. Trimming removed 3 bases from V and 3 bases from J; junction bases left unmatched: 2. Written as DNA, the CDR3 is TGTGCCAGCAGTGATATAGCGGGGGGCTACAATGAGCAGTTCTTC. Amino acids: CASSDIAGGYNEQFF.

Written as DNA, the CDR3 is TGCGCCAGCAGCGAGAGGCCAAACACTGAAGCTTTCTTT. Protein product: CASSERPNTEAFF. J is TRBJ1-1 and V is TRBV5-1; D gene ambiguous. Germline V gene data show CDR1 as SGHRS and CDR2 as YFSETQ. This CDR3 is built from 13 residues. V lost 4 bases to trimming and J lost 2 bases, with 9 bases between them.

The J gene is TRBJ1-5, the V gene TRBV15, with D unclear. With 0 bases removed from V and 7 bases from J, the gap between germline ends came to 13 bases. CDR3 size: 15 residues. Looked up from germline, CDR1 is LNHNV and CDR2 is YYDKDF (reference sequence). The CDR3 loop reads CATSRDRGIGQPQHF. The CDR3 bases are TGTGCCACCAGCAGAGATCGGGGAATCGGGCAGCCCCAGCATTTT.

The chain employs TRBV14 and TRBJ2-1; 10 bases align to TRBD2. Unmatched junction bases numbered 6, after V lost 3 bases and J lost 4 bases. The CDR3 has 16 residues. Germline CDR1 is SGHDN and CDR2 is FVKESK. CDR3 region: CASSQIAGGVYNEQFF. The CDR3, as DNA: TGTGCCAGCAGCCAGATAGCGGGGGGAGTTTACAATGAGCAGTTCTTC.

CDR3 in amino acids: CASTHSAGGASGYTF. The DNA for the CDR3 is TGTGCCAGCACTCATAGCGCAGGGGGCGCTTCCGGCTACACCTTC. The rearrangement uses TRBV27 and TRBJ1-2, with TRBD1 identical over 8 bases. V trimming: 7 bases; J trimming: 8 bases; junction bases outside the gene matches: 15. Germline V lookup: CDR1 MNHEY, CDR2 SMNVEV (reference sequence). The length of the CDR3 is 15 residues.

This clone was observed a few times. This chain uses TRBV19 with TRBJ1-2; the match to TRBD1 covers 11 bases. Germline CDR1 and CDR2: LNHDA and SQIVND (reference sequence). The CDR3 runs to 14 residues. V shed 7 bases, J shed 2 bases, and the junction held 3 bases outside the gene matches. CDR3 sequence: CASTRDRGNYGYTF. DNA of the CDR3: TGTGCCAGTACCAGGGACAGGGGGAACTATGGCTACACCTTC.

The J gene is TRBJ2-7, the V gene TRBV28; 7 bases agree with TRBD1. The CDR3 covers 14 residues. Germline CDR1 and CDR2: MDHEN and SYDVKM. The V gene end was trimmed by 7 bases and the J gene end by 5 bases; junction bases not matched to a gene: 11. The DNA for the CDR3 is TGTGCCAGCACCCCGACAGGGTTTGTCAACGAGCAGTACTTC. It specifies CASTPTGFVNEQYF.